These 11 T cell receptor beta chains share one sample of origin, sequenced in a study of blood T cell repertoires in COVID-19 (TCRdb year 2020). Library method: the immunoSEQ multiplex PCR assay. TCRdb holds this immuneACCESS table with in-frame rearrangements only. Some clones are missing; in checked studies, unresolved V genes explain under half, and the rest has no known cause. In all, the sample holds fewer than 35,000 clones, and approximately 80% of those were seen once. The ten largest clones capture more than 1.5% of the sample. Material: peripheral blood. The receptor set was obtained from an elderly man with active or convalescent COVID-19.

The V and J genes are TRBV5-1 and TRBJ2-7; 8 bases align to TRBD2. The CDR3 consists of 15 residues. The germline V gene has CDR1 SGHRS and CDR2 YFSETQ. Trimming at V came to 0 bases and at J to 3 bases, leaving 5 bases not matched to a gene. The DNA of the CDR3 is TGCGCCAGCAGCTTGGGAGCGGGAGTGAACTACGAGCAGTACTTC. It yields the protein CASSLGAGVNYEQYF.

The chain employs TRBV5-5 and TRBJ1-3; TRBD1 is a possible D gene (6 bases). Trimming stripped 0 bases from V and 0 bases from J, with 10 bases between. CDR3 length: 16 amino acids. CDR1 is SGHKS and CDR2 is YYEKEE in the germline V gene (reference sequence). This CDR3 is CASSLAVTGSGNTIYF. The CDR3 DNA reads TGTGCCAGCAGCTTGGCCGTGACAGGCTCTGGAAACACCATATATTTT.

This rearrangement joins TRBV2 to TRBJ2-3; possibly TRBD2 for D (6 bases). The germline V gene has CDR1 SNHLY and CDR2 FYNNEI. This CDR3 has 14 amino acids. Trimming shortened V by 6 bases and J by 0 bases, and 10 bases separated the two germline ends. The CDR3 sequence is CASRTSSSTDTQYF. CDR3 sequence (DNA): TGTGCCAGCAGAACTAGCTCTAGCACAGATACGCAGTATTTT.

The genes are TRBV7-2 and TRBJ2-5; tentatively, D is TRBD2 (6 bases). The germline CDR1 and CDR2 sequences are SGHTA and FQGNSA. This CDR3 is built from 13 residues. The V and J ends lost 2 bases and 10 bases respectively, with 14 bases between them. CDR3 DNA: TGTGCCAGCAGCTTAAACGGGCAGGGAGGCCAGTACTTC. This codes for CASSLNGQGGQYF.

This clone was recorded once. The chain links TRBV4-1 to TRBJ1-1; 7 positions match TRBD1. V lost 4 bases and J lost 0; bases outside the gene matches: 2. Germline CDR1 reads MGHRA; CDR2 reads YSYEKL. The CDR3 loop spans 14 amino acids. The chain's CDR3 is CASSRDSVNTEAFF. CDR3 DNA: TGCGCCAGCAGCCGGGACAGTGTGAACACTGAAGCTTTCTTT.

The chain joins TRBV6-5 to TRBJ1-2; the match to TRBD1 covers 7 bases. CDR3 length: 14 residues. J gave up 7 bases and V 6 bases, and 11 bases lay outside the gene matches. CDR1 is MNHEY and CDR2 is SVGAGI in the germline V gene. The CDR3 region is CASSTIRGLRGYTF. The CDR3 DNA sequence: TGTGCCAGCAGCACAATAAGGGGGCTTCGTGGCTACACCTTC.

V gene TRBV28 combines with J gene TRBJ2-1; 7 bases map to TRBD1. The V gene end was trimmed by 6 bases and the J gene end by 4 bases; junction bases not matched to a gene: 6. CDR1 is MDHEN and CDR2 is SYDVKM in the germline V gene. This CDR3 spans 14 amino acids. The CDR3 reads CASSGQESYNEQFF. CDR3 DNA sequence: TGTGCCAGCAGCGGACAGGAGAGTTACAATGAGCAGTTCTTC.

As concerns this clone: At one end, the junction sequence differs from germline, possibly due to a read error. The chain has TRBV7-7 and TRBJ2-1; 8 bases line up with TRBD2. In germline, CDR1 is SSHAT, CDR2 FNYEAQ (reference sequence). This CDR3 comprises 14 residues. The CDR3 region is CASSAQPGLGEQFF. In DNA, the CDR3 is TGTGCTAGCAGCGCGCAACCGGGACTAGGTGAGCAGTTCTTC.

This chain connects TRBV7-2 to TRBJ2-1; TRBD2 aligns across 10 bases. The CDR3 length is 15 residues. Trimming removed 5 bases from V and 3 bases from J; junction bases left unmatched: 4. The V gene's germline CDR1 is SGHTA and CDR2 FQGNSA. As DNA, the CDR3 is TGTGCCAGCAGCCCAAGCGGGAGGGTCTACAATGAGCAGTTCTTC. Translating gives CASSPSGRVYNEQFF.

About this clone itself: Relative to the germline gene, one junction end is altered; a read error may explain this. The chain is built from TRBV9 and TRBJ2-3; 14 bases align to TRBD2. Germline CDR1 reads SGDLS; CDR2 reads YYNGEE. The CDR3 contains 15 residues. CDR3 protein: CASSVGGRTSGGLNF. The CDR3 DNA reads as TGTGCCAGCAGCGTAGGAGGAAGGACTAGCGGGGGGTTAAATTTT.

The rearrangement links TRBV3-1 (or the pseudogene TRBV3-2) to TRBJ1-1; no clear D gene. Germline values: CDR1 LGHDT, CDR2 YNNKEL (reference sequence). The CDR3 totals 14 residues. V was clipped by 2 bases and J by 5 bases, with 12 bases between them. CDR3 nucleotides: TGTGCCAGCAGCCAAAGTTCTAAGGAGACTGAAGCTTTCTTT. Protein sequence: CASSQSSKETEAFF.